One sample yielded the 31 T cell receptor beta chains listed below, sequenced in a study of T cells in Graves' hyperthyroidism and ophthalmopathy. RNA transcripts gave rise to amplified TCR beta CDR3 regions. First-round RT-PCR targeting the TCR CDR3 was performed with the HTBI primer set. TCRdb passed the multiplex PCR reads through MiXCR, listing each CDR3 protein once. The table lists roughly 250,000 distinct CDR3 sequences, less than 20% of them singletons, with 25% to 30% in the top ten. The sequenced sample was blood. Receptor source: a woman younger than 30 with Graves' ophthalmopathy.

This clonotype was found many times. A much larger clone differs by one base, so this may be a read error. The chain couples TRBV28 to TRBJ1-2; 8 nucleotides agree with TRBD1. The CDR3 totals 14 residues. Trimming at V came to 7 bases and at J to 0 bases, leaving 4 bases not matched to a gene. Germline V gene sequence: CDR1 MDHEN, CDR2 SYDVKM. The CDR3 coding sequence is TGTGCCAGCACCCGGACAGGGACTAACTATGGCTACACCTTC. Translating it yields CASTRTGTNYGYTF.

This clonotype showed up many times. V and J are TRBV11-2 and TRBJ2-1; D may be TRBD2 (5 bases). Germline V gene data show CDR1 as SGHAT and CDR2 as FQNNGV. The V and J ends lost 4 bases and 5 bases respectively, with 9 bases between them. The CDR3 extends over 13 amino acids. The chain's CDR3 is CASSWTGNNEQFF. CDR3 DNA sequence: TGTGCCAGCAGCTGGACTGGAAACAATGAGCAGTTCTTC.

This chain links TRBV5-4 with TRBJ1-1, with a weak D call TRBD1 (6 bases). Looked up from germline, CDR1 is SGHNT and CDR2 is YYREEE (reference sequence). The V and J ends lost 4 bases and 2 bases respectively, with 15 bases between them. CDR3 size: 15 residues. Here the CDR3 reads CASSLGGTTNTEAFF. The CDR3, as DNA: TGTGCCAGCAGCCTAGGGGGGACAACCAACACTGAAGCTTTCTTT.

The chain combines TRBV6-2 or TRBV6-3 with TRBJ2-1; 8 nucleotides align to TRBD1. V was clipped by 6 bases and J by 6 bases; unmatched bases: 7. This CDR3 contains 14 residues. Germline assignment: CDR1 MNHEY and CDR2 SVGEGT. CDR3 sequence: CASRMGQVSNEQFF. In nucleotides, the CDR3 is TGTGCCAGCAGAATGGGACAGGTTAGCAATGAGCAGTTCTTC.

The rearrangement joins TRBV20-1 to TRBJ1-4; D might be TRBD1 (5 bases). Looked up from germline, CDR1 is DFQATT and CDR2 is SNEGSKA (reference sequence). CDR3 length: 15 residues. V lost 4 bases and J lost 4, with 16 bases in between. In nucleotides, the CDR3 is TGCAGTGCTACCCACCGGACATGGTTTAATGAAAAACTGTTTTTT. It encodes CSATHRTWFNEKLFF.

This clonotype was seen only a few times. The chain combines TRBV27 with TRBJ2-3, with 12 bases lining up with TRBD2. The V gene end was trimmed by 9 bases and the J gene end by 0 bases; junction bases not matched to a gene: 19. Germline-derived CDR1 and CDR2 are MNHEY and SMNVEV (reference sequence). The CDR3 is 20 amino acids. The CDR3 nucleotides are TGTGCCAGTCAAAATCAGCCAGGGACTAGCGGGCTTTCTAGCACAGATACGCAGTATTTT. It codes for CASQNQPGTSGLSSTDTQYF.

The V and J genes are TRBV2 and TRBJ2-5; D is uncertain. The CDR3 covers 12 residues. Germline loops: CDR1 SNHLY, CDR2 FYNNEI. V lost 8 bases and J lost 0, with 7 bases in between. CDR3 residues: CASERNQETQYF. In nucleotides, the CDR3 is TGTGCCAGCGAAAGAAACCAAGAGACCCAGTACTTC.

This clonotype has more than one count but fewer than ten. The rearrangement uses TRBV28 and TRBJ2-1; D call uncertain. The CDR3 is 14 residues long. Germline assignment: CDR1 MDHEN and CDR2 SYDVKM. V was cut by 2 bases and J by 3 bases, with 8 bases left in between. The DNA of the CDR3 is TGTGCCAGCAGTTTAGACACGATCTACAATGAGCAGTTCTTC. This encodes CASSLDTIYNEQFF.

The chain has TRBV13 and TRBJ1-1; 10 bases agree with TRBD1. The CDR3 spans 16 residues. The V and J ends lost 4 bases and 5 bases, in that order; junction bases with no gene match: 10. Germline assignment: CDR1 PRHDT and CDR2 FYEKMQ (reference sequence). The DNA for the CDR3 is TGTGCCAGCAGCTCCACCCGGGACAGGGGAACAACTGAAGCTTTCTTT. Its translation is CASSSTRDRGTTEAFF.

The chain combines TRBV28 with TRBJ2-2, with 7 bases identical to TRBD2. J lost 6 bases, V lost 2 bases, and 6 bases had no gene match. CDR1 is MDHEN and CDR2 is SYDVKM in the germline V gene. The CDR3 loop spans 15 amino acids. CDR3 coding DNA: TGTGCCAGCAGTTTAGGGGGGAGGGCCGCCGGGGAGCTGTTTTTT. Protein: CASSLGGRAAGELFF.

This clonotype has just a few counts. The chain couples TRBV12-3 or TRBV12-4 to TRBJ2-1; maybe TRBD2 (7 bases). V was clipped by 9 bases and J by 6 bases, with 18 bases between them. The length of the CDR3 is 14 residues. Here the CDR3 reads CASDTGGWGNEQFF. The CDR3 nucleotides are TGTGCCAGTGACACGGGGGGCTGGGGCAATGAGCAGTTCTTC.

J is TRBJ1-4 and V is TRBV4-2; D is unclear. Between the trimmed V and J ends, which lost 1 base and 6 bases, there was a span of 6 bases. The CDR3 covers 13 residues. CDR1 and CDR2 from the germline V gene are LGHNA and YNFKEQ. The CDR3 DNA is TGTGCCAGCAGCCAAGCTCTCGATGAAAAACTGTTTTTT. It yields the protein CASSQALDEKLFF.

This clonotype was observed at least ten times. This sequence joins TRBV6-2 or TRBV6-3 and TRBJ1-5; D is possibly TRBD1 (5 bases). Trimming took off 5 bases at V and 0 bases at J, with 20 bases between the two ends. The germline V gene has CDR1 MNHEY and CDR2 SVGEGT. This CDR3 has 18 amino acids. In DNA, the CDR3 is TGTGCCAGCAGTACCCCGTCTCGGGACGTTAATAGCAATCAGCCCCAGCATTTT. This translates into CASSTPSRDVNSNQPQHF.

This clonotype showed up many times. The rearrangement links TRBV19 to TRBJ1-1, with D unclear. The CDR3 is made up of 13 amino acids. Germline V gives CDR1 LNHDA, CDR2 SQIVND (reference sequence). Trimming took off 4 bases at V and 1 base at J, with 7 bases between the two ends. CDR3 loop: CASSRKANTEAFF. Here the CDR3 DNA reads TGTGCCAGTAGTAGAAAGGCGAACACTGAAGCTTTCTTT.

This clonotype was counted at least ten times. The chain couples TRBV6-1 to TRBJ1-6, with a possible D match to TRBD1 (5 bases). Trimming shortened V by 2 bases and J by 7 bases, and 12 bases separated the two germline ends. The CDR3 is 15 residues long. Germline V lookup: CDR1 MNHNS, CDR2 SASEGT. CDR3 nucleotide sequence: TGTGCCAGCAGTGAAAGAGGGGCAGTAAATTCACCCCTCCACTTT. It codes for CASSERGAVNSPLHF.

This clonotype was counted at least ten times. The chain couples TRBV30 to TRBJ1-1; 8 bases are a match to TRBD1. The germline V gene encodes CDR1 GTSNPN and CDR2 SVGIG (reference sequence). CDR3 length: 14 amino acids. V gave up 3 bases and J gave up 0 bases; unmatched junction bases: 3. The CDR3 loop is CAWRTGEMNTEAFF. CDR3 nucleotide sequence: TGTGCCTGGAGGACAGGGGAGATGAACACTGAAGCTTTCTTT. The full variable domain, completed using reference TRBV30 and TRBJ1-1, is SQTIHQWPATLVQPVGSPLSLECTVEGTSNPNLYWYRQAAGRGLQLLFYSVGIGQISSEVPQNLSASRPQDRQFILSSKKLLLSDSGFYLCAWRTGEMNTEAFFGQGTRLTVV.

The gene calls are TRBV6-2 or TRBV6-3 and TRBJ1-6; the match to TRBD1 covers 11 bases. Unmatched junction bases numbered 8, after V lost 5 bases and J lost 8 bases. The germline CDR1 and CDR2 sequences are MNHEY and SVGEGT. The CDR3 contains 16 residues. The CDR3 bases are TGTGCCAGCAGTGACCTCGGGACAGGGGGTGATTCACCCCTCCACTTT. This encodes CASSDLGTGGDSPLHF.

This clonotype was detected many times. The V and J genes are TRBV10-3 and TRBJ2-5; D possibly corresponds to TRBD2 (7 bases). The germline gives CDR1 ENHRY, CDR2 SYGVKD. Trimming removed 4 bases at V and 3 bases at J, with 21 bases between. The CDR3 is 17 amino acids. The CDR3, as DNA: TGTGCCATCAGTGTGCAGGGGACGGGAGGCCCGAAAGAGACCCAGTACTTC. Translation: CAISVQGTGGPKETQYF.

Many counts were recorded for this clonotype. The V gene is TRBV6-1, the J gene TRBJ2-7, with 7 bases identical to TRBD1. The germline CDR1 and CDR2 sequences are MNHNS and SASEGT. The V gene end was trimmed by 8 bases and the J gene end by 6 bases; junction bases not matched to a gene: 7. CDR3 length: 12 residues. The CDR3 nucleotides are TGTGCCAGCCAAACAGGGGTTGGCGAGCAGTACTTC. Amino acid sequence: CASQTGVGEQYF.

This clonotype occurred once. This could be a read error, since a much larger clone is one nucleotide away. CDR3 residues: CTSSRDSPLQQPQHF. The CDR3, as DNA: TGTACCAGCAGCCGGGACAGCCCCCTACAGCAGCCCCAGCATTTT. The rearrangement joins TRBV28 to TRBJ1-5; the match to TRBD1 covers 7 bases. CDR1 is MDHEN and CDR2 is SYDVKM in the germline V gene. CDR3 length: 15 residues.

The table lists this clonotype with many counts. The chain employs TRBV5-1 and TRBJ2-7, with D hard to call. The CDR3 contains 14 residues. The V end was cut by 4 bases, the J end by 1 base, with 12 bases between. Germline lookup yields CDR1 SGHRS and CDR2 YFSETQ. CDR3 nucleotide sequence: TGCGCCAGCAGCCCGTCCCCCAGTTCCTACGAGCAGTACTTC. Translating gives CASSPSPSSYEQYF.

This clonotype was counted ten times or more. The chain combines TRBV2 with TRBJ2-2, with 10 nucleotides matching TRBD2. The length of the CDR3 is 20 residues. Per germline, CDR1 SNHLY and CDR2 FYNNEI. J lost 4 bases, V lost 3 bases, and 17 bases had no gene match. CDR3 region: CASSDWGLASGSRVTGELFF. CDR3 coding DNA: TGTGCCAGCAGTGATTGGGGCCTCGCTAGCGGGAGTCGAGTCACCGGGGAGCTGTTTTTT.

This clonotype was counted ten times or more. V and J are TRBV7-6 and TRBJ2-7; 7 nucleotides line up with TRBD1. CDR1 is SGHVS, CDR2 FNYEAQ, per germline. Unmatched junction bases numbered 8, after V lost 5 bases and J lost 1 base. The CDR3 sequence is 15 residues long. DNA of the CDR3: TGTGCCAGCAGCCTTAACAGGGGATATTCCTACGAGCAGTACTTC. It codes for CASSLNRGYSYEQYF.

This clonotype showed up many times. This sequence joins TRBV14 and TRBJ2-3; D is perhaps TRBD1 (6 bases). Trimming removed 6 bases from V and 6 bases from J, with 13 bases in between. CDR1 and CDR2 from the germline V gene are SGHDN and FVKESK. This CDR3 spans 13 amino acids. CDR3 DNA sequence: TGTGCCAGCAGACCTCAGGGGAAGGATACGCAGTATTTT. This gives the protein CASRPQGKDTQYF. Complete variable domain (other parts from reference TRBV14 and TRBJ2-3): EAGVTQFPSHSVIEKGQTVTLRCDPISGHDNLYWYRRVMGKEIKFLLHFVKESKQDESGMPNNRFLAERTGGTYSTLKVQPAELEDSGVYFCASRPQGKDTQYFGPGTRLTVL.

There are many counts of this clonotype. The chain joins TRBV5-1 to TRBJ1-2; TRBD1 aligns across 9 bases. Trimming took 4 bases from V and 4 from J; bases not matched to a gene: 11. CDR3 size: 16 residues. Germline V gene data show CDR1 as SGHRS and CDR2 as YFSETQ. The CDR3 bases are TGCGCCAGCAGCGGAACCCGGGACAGGGCAACCTATGGCTACACCTTC. This sequence encodes CASSGTRDRATYGYTF.

As to this clonotype: This clone may be a read error of a much larger clone one base away. The chain links TRBV7-9 to TRBJ2-5, with a possible D match to TRBD1 (6 bases). The CDR3 loop spans 17 amino acids. Germline assignment: CDR1 SEHNR and CDR2 FQNEAQ (reference sequence). The chain's CDR3 is CASSLNIQGPAQGTQYF. CDR3 sequence (DNA): TGTGCCAGCAGCTTAAATATACAGGGCCCGGCCCAAGGGACCCAGTACTTC.

The rearrangement links TRBV5-1 to TRBJ2-5; D gene uncertain. The germline CDR1 and CDR2 sequences are SGHRS and YFSETQ. This CDR3 region has 13 residues. V lost 0 bases to trimming and J lost 7 bases, with 10 bases between them. In nucleotides, the CDR3 is TGCGCCAGCAGCTTGGACCCCCTTGCGACCCAGTACTTC. It is translated as CASSLDPLATQYF.

This clonotype was detected many times. This rearrangement joins TRBV6-2 or TRBV6-3 to TRBJ1-2, with D hard to call. The CDR3 sequence is 11 residues long. CDR1 and CDR2 (germline): MNHEY, SVGEGT. With 4 bases removed from V and 5 bases from J, the gap between germline ends came to 5 bases. Written as DNA, the CDR3 is TGTGCCAGCAGTTTTGGGTATGGCTACACCTTC. Amino acid sequence: CASSFGYGYTF.

This clonotype was detected ten times or more. This chain connects TRBV7-8 to TRBJ2-1; D possibly corresponds to TRBD2 (5 bases). CDR3 length: 18 amino acids. V was cut by 3 bases and J by 8 bases, with 26 bases left in between. The germline V gene encodes CDR1 SGHVS and CDR2 FQNEAQ. CDR3 nucleotides: TGTGCCAGCAGCTTGTCCCCTCGAGGACGGGAAGGAAGGGATGAGCAGTTCTTC. This encodes CASSLSPRGREGRDEQFF. Looking up the rest from reference TRBV7-8 and TRBJ2-1 gives the full variable domain: GAGVSQSPRYKVAKRGQDVALRCDPISGHVSLFWYQQALGQGPEFLTYFQNEAQLDKSGLPSDRFFAERPEGSVSTLKIQRTQQEDSAVYLCASSLSPRGREGRDEQFFGPGTRLTVL.

This clonotype was counted at least ten times. This chain links TRBV5-1 with TRBJ2-1; no clear D gene. Germline lookup yields CDR1 SGHRS and CDR2 YFSETQ. The CDR3 loop spans 12 amino acids. V shed 6 bases and J shed 5 bases, with 9 bases lying between them. The CDR3 reads CASTDVDNEQFF. In nucleotides, the CDR3 is TGCGCCAGCACTGATGTGGACAATGAGCAGTTCTTC.

In its sample, this clonotype was seen many times. This chain joins TRBV11-2 and TRBJ1-4; D remains unclear. CDR3 size: 14 residues. Trimming left V 1 base short and J 4 bases short, with 7 bases between. Looked up from germline, CDR1 is SGHAT and CDR2 is FQNNGV. The CDR3 sequence: CASSLASINEKLFF. In nucleotides, the CDR3 is TGTGCCAGCAGCTTAGCCAGTATTAATGAAAAACTGTTTTTT. The whole variable domain, remainder taken from reference TRBV11-2 and TRBJ1-4, is EAGVAQSPRYKIIEKRQSVAFWCNPISGHATLYWYQQILGQGPKLLIQFQNNGVVDDSQLPKDRFSAERLKGVDSTLKIQPAKLEDSAVYLCASSLASINEKLFFGSGTQLSVL.